Each of the 28 T cell receptor beta chains below was sequenced from the same sample in a study of OX40 agonist ivuxolimab in advanced cancers. The assay was immunoSEQ multiplex PCR, and TCRdb's table has in-frame clones only and misses some. The table lists 40,000 to 55,000 clones, nearly 90% of them singletons. The sequences come from CD4+ or CD8+ T cells sorted from blood, collected in a trial of the OX40 agonist ivuxolimab. These receptors were taken from an adult with an advanced solid tumor such as melanoma, head and neck, liver or kidney cancer.

V gene TRBV2 combines with J gene TRBJ1-2; no reliable D call. Per the germline V gene, CDR1 is SNHLY and CDR2 is FYNNEI. CDR3 length: 12 amino acids. V was shortened by 6 bases and J by 6 bases, with 11 bases between the two germline ends. The CDR3 sequence: CASRMVLDGYTF. The CDR3 nucleotides read TGTGCCAGCAGGATGGTTCTGGATGGCTACACCTTC.

The gene calls are TRBV2 and TRBJ2-1; TRBD2 matches 12 bases. This CDR3 spans 13 amino acids. CDR1 SNHLY and CDR2 FYNNEI come from the germline V gene. Trimming removed 11 bases from V and 6 bases from J; junction bases left unmatched: 5. The DNA of the CDR3 is TGTGCCGGTGGACTAGCGGGATCCAATGAGCAGTTCTTC. Translating it yields CAGGLAGSNEQFF.

This chain links TRBV5-4 with TRBJ2-7, with D perhaps matching TRBD1 or TRBD2 (6 bases each). Trimming left V 2 bases short and J 1 base short, with 16 bases between. CDR1 is SGHNT, CDR2 YYREEE, per germline (reference sequence). CDR3 length: 16 residues. The CDR3 DNA sequence: TGTGCCAGCAGCTTTGGGGGCGGGATCTCTTCCTACGAGCAGTACTTC. Protein: CASSFGGGISSYEQYF.

The J gene is TRBJ1-5, the V gene TRBV6-1; D gene uncertain. The germline gives CDR1 MNHNS, CDR2 SASEGT. The CDR3 extends over 15 amino acids. V was shortened by 1 base and J by 3 bases, with 10 bases between the two germline ends. The CDR3 here is CASSEEFGFNQPQHF. The CDR3 DNA is TGTGCCAGCAGTGAAGAATTCGGTTTCAATCAGCCCCAGCATTTT.

The rearrangement links TRBV5-4 to TRBJ2-1; TRBD2 aligns across 14 bases. Germline V gives CDR1 SGHNT, CDR2 YYREEE (reference sequence). V lost 6 bases and J lost 6; bases outside the gene matches: 5. This CDR3 has 15 amino acids. DNA for the CDR3: TGTGCCAGCATCCCGGGGACTAGCGGGAGCAATGAGCAGTTCTTC. It codes for CASIPGTSGSNEQFF.

The rearrangement uses TRBV29-1 and TRBJ1-2, with D perhaps matching TRBD1 (6 bases). The CDR3 loop spans 13 amino acids. The V gene lost 6 bases and the J gene lost 4 bases, with 15 bases spanning the gap. Germline V CDR1 and CDR2: SQVTM, ANQGSEA. The CDR3 DNA follows: TGCAGCGTCCCCAGAGGGGGTACCTATGGCTACACCTTC. This sequence encodes CSVPRGGTYGYTF.

The chain recombines TRBV15 with TRBJ2-5; 10 nucleotides agree with TRBD1. Gene TRBJ2-7 matches the end of the DNA better, so the J call may be wrong. Germline lookup yields CDR1 LNHNV and CDR2 YYDKDF (reference sequence). This CDR3 is built from 15 residues. CDR3 sequence reads: CATSRGQGAGYEQYF. The CDR3 region has the DNA TGTGCCACCAGCAGAGGACAGGGGGCAGGCTACGAGCAGTACTTC.

The J gene is TRBJ1-1, the V gene TRBV7-9; 9 positions match TRBD1. Germline V lookup: CDR1 SEHNR, CDR2 FQNEAQ (reference sequence). Trimming removed 4 bases from V and 0 bases from J; junction bases left unmatched: 3. This CDR3 region has 15 residues. The DNA for the CDR3 is TGTGCCAGCAGCTCTAACAGGGGGCTGAACACTGAAGCTTTCTTT. It specifies CASSSNRGLNTEAFF.

The rearrangement links TRBV6-1 to TRBJ2-5, with 7 bases that match TRBD1. Germline-derived CDR1 and CDR2 are MNHNS and SASEGT. There are 15 residues in the CDR3. Unmatched junction bases numbered 12, after V lost 6 bases and J lost 5 bases. The CDR3, as DNA: TGTGCCAGCAGGGACACAGGGGTTCCGGGGGAGACCCAGTACTTC. This translates into CASRDTGVPGETQYF.

The chain carries TRBV7-9 and TRBJ2-5; the match to TRBD1 covers 9 bases. V dropped 5 bases and J dropped 4; count of bases not matched to a gene: 5. CDR1 and CDR2 from the germline V gene are SEHNR and FQNEAQ (reference sequence). CDR3 size: 14 residues. The CDR3 here is CASSTDRGGETQYF. For the CDR3, the DNA is TGTGCCAGCAGCACGGACAGGGGCGGAGAGACCCAGTACTTC.

The V gene is TRBV5-1, the J gene TRBJ2-7; weak D call: TRBD1 (6 bases). V shed 4 bases and J shed 3 bases, with 17 bases lying between them. CDR1 is SGHRS, CDR2 YFSETQ, per germline. The CDR3 totals 15 residues. CDR3 amino acids: CASSNTGTRVYEQYF. Written as DNA, the CDR3 is TGCGCCAGCAGCAATACCGGGACACGGGTCTACGAGCAGTACTTC. The full variable domain, completed using reference TRBV5-1 and TRBJ2-7, is KAGVTQTPRYLIKTRGQQVTLSCSPISGHRSVSWYQQTPGQGLQFLFEYFSETQRNKGNFPGRFSGRQFSNSRSEMNVSTLELGDSALYLCASSNTGTRVYEQYFGPGTRLTVT.

This clone was recorded once. The V gene is TRBV5-4, the J gene TRBJ2-1, with 8 bases identical to TRBD2. The V segment lost 6 bases and the J segment 7 bases; nucleotides outside the gene matches: 12. This CDR3 contains 15 residues. Germline V gives CDR1 SGHNT, CDR2 YYREEE (reference sequence). CDR3 sequence reads: CASTLPGRALNEQFF. The CDR3, as DNA: TGTGCCAGCACTCTTCCCGGGAGGGCCTTGAATGAGCAGTTCTTC.

The CDR3 spells CASTSEGFGYTF. Written as DNA, the CDR3 is TGTGCCAGCACCTCGGAGGGTTTTGGCTACACCTTC. The chain links TRBV28 to TRBJ1-2, with no clear D. The CDR3 spans 12 residues. Germline CDR1 and CDR2: MDHEN and SYDVKM. The V and J ends lost 7 bases and 7 bases respectively, with 13 bases between them.

The V call is TRBV19, the J call TRBJ2-1; 8 bases line up with TRBD2. The CDR3 loop spans 16 amino acids. J lost 5 bases, V lost 2 bases, and 8 bases had no gene match. Germline V gene lookup returns CDR1 LNHDA and CDR2 SQIVND (reference sequence). CDR3 sequence reads: CASSIPIAGNNNEQFF. CDR3 nucleotides: TGTGCCAGTAGTATACCTATAGCGGGAAATAACAATGAGCAGTTCTTC.

The chain links TRBV10-3 to TRBJ1-5; weak D call: TRBD1 (6 bases). V dropped 10 bases and J dropped 2 bases, with 18 bases sitting between them. The CDR3 loop spans 15 amino acids. Germline loops: CDR1 ENHRY, CDR2 SYGVKD. CDR3: CASKQGGIGNQPQHF. CDR3 in DNA: TGTGCCAGCAAACAGGGAGGTATAGGCAATCAGCCCCAGCATTTT.

The CDR3 is CASRIRQGRANTEAFF. CDR3 DNA sequence: TGTGCCAGCAGAATTCGACAGGGGCGCGCGAACACTGAAGCTTTCTTT. V gene TRBV28 combines with J gene TRBJ1-1; TRBD1 aligns across 8 bases. From germline, CDR1 is MDHEN and CDR2 SYDVKM. J gave up 1 base and V 6 bases, and 10 bases lay outside the gene matches. The CDR3 is 16 residues long.

The chain employs TRBV4-2 and TRBJ1-5; a possible D gene is TRBD1 (5 bases). Germline CDR1 LGHNA, CDR2 YNFKEQ. Trimming shortened V by 1 base and J by 0 bases, and 10 bases separated the two germline ends. The CDR3 has 16 amino acids. CDR3 DNA: TGTGCCAGCAGCCAAGGTCTTCAGGGTAGCAATCAGCCCCAGCATTTT. Amino acids: CASSQGLQGSNQPQHF.

The chain is built from TRBV11-3 and TRBJ2-7; D is ambiguous. CDR3 length: 15 amino acids. Trimming cost V 5 bases and J 3 bases, with 17 bases left between them. Germline CDR1 reads SGHNT; CDR2 reads YENEEA. CDR3 loop: CASSHGPPKGYEQYF. CDR3 in DNA: TGTGCCAGCAGCCACGGGCCACCGAAGGGCTACGAGCAGTACTTC.

The V call is TRBV19, the J call TRBJ2-7; D perhaps matches TRBD2 (5 bases). Germline-derived CDR1 and CDR2 are LNHDA and SQIVND (reference sequence). Trimming took off 3 bases at V and 0 bases at J, with 18 bases between the two ends. The length of the CDR3 is 17 residues. In DNA form, the CDR3 reads TGTGCCAGTAGTATCGACCTGAGGGCCCTAAGCTCCTACGAGCAGTACTTC. It yields the protein CASSIDLRALSSYEQYF. The whole variable domain, remainder taken from reference TRBV19 and TRBJ2-7, is DGGITQSPKYLFRKEGQNVTLSCEQNLNHDAMYWYRQDPGQGLRLIYYSQIVNDFQKGDIAEGYSVSREKKESFPLTVTSAQKNPTAFYLCASSIDLRALSSYEQYFGPGTRLTVT.

The CDR3 spells CASSAEGTNTEAFF. The CDR3 bases are TGTGCCAGCAGCGCTGAAGGCACGAACACTGAAGCTTTCTTT. The gene calls are TRBV7-9 and TRBJ1-1; D is unresolved. Germline V gives CDR1 SEHNR, CDR2 FQNEAQ (reference sequence). This CDR3 has 14 amino acids. The germline V and J ends were trimmed by 5 bases and 1 base, with 11 bases remaining between them.

The chain employs TRBV5-1 and TRBJ2-5, with 10 nucleotides matching TRBD2. This CDR3 has 18 amino acids. Germline V gene lookup returns CDR1 SGHRS and CDR2 YFSETQ. The V and J ends lost 0 bases and 6 bases, in that order; junction bases with no gene match: 14. The CDR3 is CASSLAGEQTSGTQTQYF. Here the CDR3 DNA reads TGCGCCAGCAGCTTGGCCGGGGAACAAACTAGCGGGACACAGACCCAGTACTTC.

This sequence joins TRBV30 and TRBJ2-2, with D maybe TRBD1 (6 bases). Trimming left V 5 bases short and J 1 base short, with 14 bases between. Germline V gives CDR1 GTSNPN, CDR2 SVGIG (reference sequence). This CDR3 is built from 15 residues. The CDR3 loop reads CAWQEGTMNTGELFF. CDR3 nucleotide sequence: TGTGCCTGGCAAGAGGGGACAATGAACACCGGGGAGCTGTTTTTT.

J is TRBJ2-1 and V is TRBV11-2, with 8 nucleotides matching TRBD1. V trimming: 1 base; J trimming: 0 bases; junction bases outside the gene matches: 2. This CDR3 spans 16 amino acids. CDR1 SGHAT and CDR2 FQNNGV come from the germline V gene. In DNA form, the CDR3 reads TGTGCCAGCAGCTTAGCAGGGGGCGCCTCCTACAATGAGCAGTTCTTC. Translating gives CASSLAGGASYNEQFF.

The chain joins TRBV4-1 to TRBJ2-7; D not resolved. Germline CDR1 is MGHRA and CDR2 is YSYEKL. The ends were cut back, 4 bases at V and 0 bases at J, with 19 bases in the middle. The CDR3 sequence is 17 residues long. The CDR3 reads CASSPWATGPSSYEQYF. The CDR3 DNA follows: TGCGCCAGCAGCCCCTGGGCCACCGGCCCGAGCTCCTACGAGCAGTACTTC.

In nucleotides, the CDR3 is TGTGCCAGCAGTTTAATTTTTGAAGCTTTCTTT. This translates into CASSLIFEAFF. The chain is built from TRBV28 and TRBJ1-1; D remains ambiguous. Germline V CDR1 and CDR2: MDHEN, SYDVKM. V was trimmed by 2 bases and J by 7 bases, leaving 5 bases between them. The CDR3 covers 11 residues. Complete variable domain (other parts from reference TRBV28 and TRBJ1-1): DVKVTQSSRYLVKRTGEKVFLECVQDMDHENMFWYRQDPGLGLRLIYFSYDVKMKEKGDIPEGYSVSREKKERFSLILESASTNQTSMYLCASSLIFEAFFGQGTRLTVV.

The CDR3 DNA is TGCAGCGTTCGCGCCCACGGGTTGTCCACCGGGGAGCTGTTTTTT. It is translated as CSVRAHGLSTGELFF. The V call is TRBV29-1, the J call TRBJ2-2; unclear D gene. There are 15 residues in the CDR3. V lost 5 bases and J 4 bases, leaving 17 bases between the germline ends. Germline loops: CDR1 SQVTM, CDR2 ANQGSEA.

The rearrangement joins TRBV4-1 to TRBJ2-5, with D maybe TRBD2 (6 bases). The CDR3 contains 17 residues. The germline CDR1 and CDR2 sequences are MGHRA and YSYEKL. Trimming took 1 base from V and 2 from J, leaving 17 bases between them. This CDR3 reads CASSQVASRSGQETQYF. The CDR3 region has the DNA TGCGCCAGCAGCCAAGTGGCTAGCAGGAGCGGGCAAGAGACCCAGTACTTC.

This clone has just one count. The chain employs TRBV2 and TRBJ2-3, with 12 positions matching TRBD1. This CDR3 is built from 15 residues. Germline CDR1 SNHLY, CDR2 FYNNEI. V gave up 5 bases and J gave up 5 bases; unmatched junction bases: 5. DNA of the CDR3: TGTGCCAGCAGTACCGGGACAGGGGGCGTAGATACGCAGTATTTT. This encodes CASSTGTGGVDTQYF.